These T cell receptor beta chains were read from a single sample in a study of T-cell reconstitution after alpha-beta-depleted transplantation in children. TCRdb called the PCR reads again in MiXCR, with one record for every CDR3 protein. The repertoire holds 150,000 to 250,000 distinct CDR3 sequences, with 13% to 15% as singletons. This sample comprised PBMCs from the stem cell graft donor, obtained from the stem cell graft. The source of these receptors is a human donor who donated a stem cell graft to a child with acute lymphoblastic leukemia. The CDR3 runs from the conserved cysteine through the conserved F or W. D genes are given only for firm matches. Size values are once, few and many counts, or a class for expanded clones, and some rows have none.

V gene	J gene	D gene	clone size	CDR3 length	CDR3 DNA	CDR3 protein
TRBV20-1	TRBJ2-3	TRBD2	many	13	TGCAGTGCTAGCGCGGGAGCGGTAGATACGCAGTATTTT	CSASAGAVDTQYF
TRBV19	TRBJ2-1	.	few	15	TGTGCCAGTAGAATAGCGGATTACTCCTACAATGAGCAGTTCTTC	CASRIADYSYNEQFF
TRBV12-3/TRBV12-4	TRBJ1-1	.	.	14	TGTGCCAGCAGCCGGGGGGGATTGAACACTGAAGCTTTCTTT	CASSRGGLNTEAFF
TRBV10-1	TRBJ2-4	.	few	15	TGCGCCAGCAGTGAGGGCAGGGAAGCCAAAAACATTCAGTACTTC	CASSEGREAKNIQYF
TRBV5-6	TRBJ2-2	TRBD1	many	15	TGTGCCAGCAGCCGACTGGACAGGGACACCGGGGAGCTGTTTTTT	CASSRLDRDTGELFF
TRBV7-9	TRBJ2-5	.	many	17	TGTGCCAGCAGCTTAGCGCTTAGACACAGAGAGCAAGAGACCCAGTACTTC	CASSLALRHREQETQYF
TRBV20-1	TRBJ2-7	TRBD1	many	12	TGCAGTGCTAGCGAAGGGGGCAGCGAGCAGTACTTC	CSASEGGSEQYF
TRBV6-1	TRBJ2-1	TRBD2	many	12	TGTGCCAGCCGACGCGGGAGGAATGAGCAGTTCTTC	CASRRGRNEQFF
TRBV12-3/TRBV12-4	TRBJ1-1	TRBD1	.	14	TGTGCCAGCAGTTGGGACAGGTTGGAGGCGGAAGCTTTCTTT	CASSWDRLEAEAFF
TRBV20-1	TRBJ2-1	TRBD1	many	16	TGCAGTGTTTGGGCAGGGGGCTACAGCTCCTACAATGAGCAGTTCTTC	CSVWAGGYSSYNEQFF
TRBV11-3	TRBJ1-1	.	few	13	TGTGCCAGCAGCTTAGCGGAACCAACTGAAGCTTTCTTT	CASSLAEPTEAFF
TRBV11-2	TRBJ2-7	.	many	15	TGTGCCAGCAGCTTAGCGGCTTTACCCTCCTACGAGCAGTACTTC	CASSLAALPSYEQYF
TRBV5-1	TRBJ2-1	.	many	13	TGCGCCAGCAGCTTAACCCCCTCGCATGAGCAGTTCTTC	CASSLTPSHEQFF
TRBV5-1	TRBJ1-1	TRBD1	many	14	TGCGCCAGCAGCTTCCGACAGGGAGGAACTGAAGCTTTCTTT	CASSFRQGGTEAFF
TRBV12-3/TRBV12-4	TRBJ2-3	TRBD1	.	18	TGTGCCAGCAGTTTAGCTGTAAGTCGGGACAGTGCGAAGGATACGCAGTATTTT	CASSLAVSRDSAKDTQYF
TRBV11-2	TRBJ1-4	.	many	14	TGTGCCAGCAGCTTTGGGGGAACTAATGAAAAACTGTTTTTT	CASSFGGTNEKLFF
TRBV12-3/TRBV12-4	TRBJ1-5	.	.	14	TGTGCCAGCAGTTTCCTCAGGGGAGCTCAGCCCCAGCATTTT	CASSFLRGAQPQHF
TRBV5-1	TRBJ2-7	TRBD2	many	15	TGCGCCAGCAGCCCCCGGACTAGCGGGATCTACGAGCAGTACTTC	CASSPRTSGIYEQYF
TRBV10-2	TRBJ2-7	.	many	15	TGCGCCAGCGGCTGGTATGGGGGGCGATCCTACGAGCAGTACTTC	CASGWYGGRSYEQYF
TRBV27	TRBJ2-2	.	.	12	TGTGCCAGCAGAAGGAACACCGGGGAGCTGTTTTTT	CASRRNTGELFF
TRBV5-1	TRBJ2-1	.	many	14	TGCGCCAGCAGCTTGCAGGGAGAGTTCAGTGAGCAGTTCTTC	CASSLQGEFSEQFF
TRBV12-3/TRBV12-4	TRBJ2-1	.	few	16	TGTGCCAGCAGTTTAATTGTAGCAGGTTCCTACAATGAGCAGTTCTTC	CASSLIVAGSYNEQFF
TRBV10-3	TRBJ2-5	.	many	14	TGTGCCATCAGTGAACCTCAAGGGGGGGAGACCCAGTACTTC	CAISEPQGGETQYF
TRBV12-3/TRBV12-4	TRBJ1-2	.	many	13	TGTGCCAGCAGCCTCGGCGAAGGGTATGGCTACACCTTC	CASSLGEGYGYTF